This T cell receptor beta chain was captured in a study of cytomegalovirus exposure and HLA in healthy donors. Study results and limitations: A later analysis reportedly identified an Asian-associated ancestry cluster as carrying fewer N-insertions than the 666-donor mean. Investigators reported 164 TCR beta chains as tied to cytomegalovirus.

Healthy bone marrow donors made up the donor group. Amplification used 60 Vbeta primers and 13 Jbeta primers. The assay was immunoSEQ multiplex PCR, and TCRdb's table has in-frame clones only and misses some. Of about 89,000 clones in the sample, roughly a tenth were seen once. Concerning this clone: What it recognizes is unknown.

Sequenced input: PBMCs. The sequence was collected from a man over 45 in good health and CMV-seropositive.

This CDR3 is CASTLIGGFEAFF. DNA of the CDR3: TGTGCCAGCACCCTGATCGGAGGGTTCGAAGCTTTCTTT. V is TRBV28 and J is TRBJ1-1; D unresolved. Deletions cut 7 bases from V and 8 bases from J, with 17 bases between. Per the germline V gene, CDR1 is MDHEN and CDR2 is SYDVKM. CDR3 length equals 13 residues.